This T cell receptor beta chain was profiled in a study of post-analysis software for immune sequencing data. On the study more broadly: Both relapsing-remitting and secondary progressive multiple sclerosis featured among the disease courses, as did progressive-relapsing multiple sclerosis.

Study conclusions and caveats: Strong co-clustering by F measure was seen for same-batch samples. Among 5 or 6 TRBV segments more frequent in patients than controls were TRBV5-6, TRBV5-1 and TRBV20-1.

Sequencing libraries made from TCR beta cDNA carried unique molecular identifiers. Each CDR3 protein gets one entry after TCRdb re-called the PCR reads with MiXCR. The sample lists about 760,000 distinct CDR3 sequences, roughly 27% occurring once. Germline values: CDR1 ENHRY, CDR2 SYGVKD. The CDR3 is made up of 17 amino acids. V lost 3 bases and J lost 6; bases outside the gene matches: 11. This clonotype was seen more than once but under ten times. No antigen is known for it. V usage is TRBV10-3 and J usage is TRBJ2-1, with 10 bases matching TRBD2. This receptor was obtained from a girl aged 10 to 17 with multiple sclerosis. The sequenced sample consisted of blood. The DNA for the CDR3 is TGTGCCATCAGTGATGGCCTAGCGGGAGTTTTGGGCAATGAGCAGTTCTTC. Its protein is CAISDGLAGVLGNEQFF.